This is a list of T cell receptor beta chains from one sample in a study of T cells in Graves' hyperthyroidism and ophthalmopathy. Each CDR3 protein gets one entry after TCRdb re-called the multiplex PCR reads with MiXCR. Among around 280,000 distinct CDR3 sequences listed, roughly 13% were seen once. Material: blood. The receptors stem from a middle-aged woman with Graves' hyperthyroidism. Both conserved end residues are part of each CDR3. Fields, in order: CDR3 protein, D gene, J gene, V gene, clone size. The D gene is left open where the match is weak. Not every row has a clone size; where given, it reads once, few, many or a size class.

CASSEKGAYGYTF	TRBD1	TRBJ1-2	TRBV6-1	.
CASRWGNGELFF	.	TRBJ2-2	TRBV7-9	few
CSARAGTSGRYEQYF	TRBD2	TRBJ2-7	TRBV20-1	many
CASQGRPGGYTF	.	TRBJ1-2	TRBV6-1	many
CASSDNTEAFF	.	TRBJ1-1	TRBV10-1	many
CASKLRIDRLLGGETQYF	.	TRBJ2-5	TRBV6-8	many
CASSFHTVYEAFF	.	TRBJ1-1	TRBV13	many
CASSVDSAVRRNTQYF	.	TRBJ2-3	TRBV9	few
CASRHRGLGYGYTF	TRBD1	TRBJ1-2	TRBV6-2/TRBV6-3	.
CASSLTGGNYGYTF	.	TRBJ1-2	TRBV7-3	.
CASSPQRGGGSTEAFF	.	TRBJ1-1	TRBV18	few
CASSLGTSGRETQYF	TRBD2	TRBJ2-5	TRBV28	many
CASSDVRGQTDEQFF	.	TRBJ2-1	TRBV19	many
CATSRVIAGISYNEQFF	TRBD2	TRBJ2-1	TRBV15	many
CASMVLHGPGSPLHF	.	TRBJ1-6	TRBV5-1	few
CASRIGARAKAFF	.	TRBJ1-1	TRBV5-6	many
CASSVGTGALRREKLFF	TRBD1	TRBJ1-4	TRBV6-1	few
CASRSRRGTGELFF	.	TRBJ2-2	TRBV2	many
CASSYRTGDSYEQYF	TRBD1	TRBJ2-7	TRBV27	many
CASSFRGRETQYF	.	TRBJ2-5	TRBV12-3/TRBV12-4	many
CSVAHNEQFF	.	TRBJ2-1	TRBV29-1	many
CASSSLSLNTEAFF	.	TRBJ1-1	TRBV5-1	many
CASSENGDEQYF	.	TRBJ2-7	TRBV6-1	many